Shown below are 10 T cell receptor beta chains from a single sample sequenced in a study of siplizumab effects on memory and regulatory T cells. Sequencing was performed with immunoSEQ multiplex PCR; in TCRdb, only in-frame clones are kept and a portion is missing. The data contain fewer than 85,000 clones, roughly 87% of them seen just once; the ten biggest clones take up approximately 1.4%. The sample consisted of Tregs sorted from blood. All receptors come from a human donor in good health.

This clone appeared a few times. The chain uses TRBV7-3 and TRBJ2-7; D is perhaps TRBD1 or TRBD2 (5 bases each). The V end was cut by 5 bases, the J end by 3 bases, with 11 bases between. The CDR3 covers 13 residues. Germline CDR1 reads SGHTA; CDR2 reads FQGTGA. DNA of the CDR3: TGTGCCAGCAGCCCGGGGCCCTACTACGAGCAGTACTTC. As protein: CASSPGPYYEQYF.

The chain couples TRBV30 to TRBJ1-4; D is possibly TRBD1 (6 bases). The CDR3 runs 12 residues. Looked up from germline, CDR1 is GTSNPN and CDR2 is SVGIG (reference sequence). V gave up 4 bases and J gave up 8 bases, with 11 bases separating them. Here the CDR3 DNA reads TGTGCCTGGACAGGGGAAACGGAAAAACTGTTTTTT. It encodes CAWTGETEKLFF.

The V gene is TRBV9, the J gene TRBJ1-1; no definite D call. The ends were cut back, 4 bases at V and 4 bases at J, with 8 bases in the middle. The CDR3 has 12 residues. CDR1 is SGDLS, CDR2 YYNGEE, per germline. The CDR3 loop reads CASSPPSTEAFF. CDR3 DNA: TGTGCCAGCAGCCCCCCGAGCACTGAAGCTTTCTTT.

V gene TRBV5-1 combines with J gene TRBJ2-1; the match to TRBD2 covers 9 bases. From germline, CDR1 is SGHRS and CDR2 YFSETQ. Trimming took 5 bases from V and 5 from J; bases not matched to a gene: 5. CDR3 length: 14 amino acids. CDR3 region: CASRPGLADNEQFF. The CDR3 nucleotides read TGCGCCAGCAGGCCGGGACTAGCTGACAATGAGCAGTTCTTC.

This rearrangement joins TRBV28 to TRBJ1-5; TRBD1 matches 7 bases. The V gene end was trimmed by 6 bases and the J gene end by 4 bases; junction bases not matched to a gene: 9. Germline V lookup: CDR1 MDHEN, CDR2 SYDVKM. CDR3 length equals 15 residues. CDR3 sequence (DNA): TGTGCCAGCAGAATGAGACAGGGCGGGAATCAGCCCCAGCATTTT. Amino acids: CASRMRQGGNQPQHF.

Notes on this clone: This same CDR3 is encoded by further DNA sequences in the sample. V is TRBV7-2 and J is TRBJ2-7; D may be TRBD2 (6 bases). The CDR3 is made up of 12 amino acids. The germline V gene has CDR1 SGHTA and CDR2 FQGNSA. Trimming took 3 bases from V and 3 from J, leaving 6 bases between them. The CDR3 loop reads CASSLRGYEQYF. The CDR3 nucleotides read TGTGCCAGCAGCTTGCGGGGCTACGAGCAGTACTTC.

This clone has more than one count but fewer than ten. V usage is TRBV5-1 and J usage is TRBJ1-1; D gene uncertain. The CDR3 contains 14 residues. CDR1 is SGHRS, CDR2 YFSETQ, per germline. The V end lost 0 bases, the J end lost 1 base, and 7 bases lay between the germline ends. The CDR3 DNA reads TGCGCCAGCAGCTTGGGACCCGAGAACACTGAAGCTTTCTTT. Amino acids: CASSLGPENTEAFF.

V and J are TRBV6-5 and TRBJ2-1; D unresolved. Deletions cut 6 bases from V and 0 bases from J, with 12 bases between. The CDR3 is 15 residues long. Germline values: CDR1 MNHEY, CDR2 SVGAGI. The CDR3 spells CASSPDPVSYNEQFF. DNA for the CDR3: TGTGCCAGCAGCCCCGACCCCGTCTCCTACAATGAGCAGTTCTTC.

In the case of this clone: The same CDR3 arises from other DNA sequences in this sample as well. V gene TRBV6-5 combines with J gene TRBJ1-6; D uncertain. Germline CDR1 reads MNHEY; CDR2 reads SVGAGI. Trimming shortened V by 2 bases and J by 7 bases, and 3 bases separated the two germline ends. The CDR3 has 12 residues. CDR3 coding DNA: TGTGCCAGCAGTTACAGGAATTCACCCCTCCACTTT. It is translated as CASSYRNSPLHF.

This clone showed up just once. V gene TRBV11-3 combines with J gene TRBJ2-1; 10 bases fit TRBD1. This CDR3 region has 16 residues. Germline V CDR1 and CDR2: SGHNT, YENEEA. Trimming cost V 4 bases and J 5 bases; bases outside gene matches: 8. In nucleotides, the CDR3 is TGTGCCAGCAGCTCCGAGGGACAGGGGATAAACAATGAGCAGTTCTTC. It specifies CASSSEGQGINNEQFF.